This record concerns one TCR beta chain sequence. As yet, its antigen is unknown. Data came from immunoSEQ multiplex PCR; TCRdb stores just in-frame clones and leaves some out. This table has approximately 100,000 clones, over 75% appearing once. The record originates from a study of T cell responses to AZD1222 COVID-19 vaccine. V was trimmed by 0 bases and J by 1 base, leaving 10 bases between them. CDR3 length: 14 residues. The germline V gene encodes CDR1 GTSNPN and CDR2 SVGIG (reference sequence). Study results and caveats: Close to half of all spike-specific TCRs reportedly target regions of the variants that are unmutated.

The sample was peripheral blood, taken on day 0 of MenACWY control vaccination. The clonotype originates from an adult in good health. The rearrangement uses TRBV30 and TRBJ2-7, with D maybe TRBD2 (5 bases). The CDR3 DNA reads TGTGCCTGGAGTGTAGGAGGTACTTCCTACGAGCAGTACTTC. Its protein is CAWSVGGTSYEQYF.